The 28 T cell receptor beta chains presented below share a single source sample, sequenced in a study of T cell responses to AZD1222 COVID-19 vaccine. Only in-frame clones appear in the TCRdb table, and some are missing; sequencing was by immunoSEQ multiplex PCR. The sample contains some 120,000 clones, about 89% of which appear only once. Sequencing was performed on peripheral blood, taken on day 0 of MenACWY control vaccination. The receptors originated from an adult in good health.

The rearrangement uses TRBV5-4 and TRBJ1-6; D may be TRBD1 (6 bases). The germline V gene has CDR1 SGHNT and CDR2 YYREEE (reference sequence). This CDR3 spans 17 amino acids. The germline V and J ends were trimmed by 3 bases and 8 bases, with 21 bases remaining between them. CDR3 loop: CASSWGQGLGADSPLHF. In DNA, the CDR3 is TGTGCCAGCAGCTGGGGGCAGGGACTAGGGGCGGATTCACCCCTCCACTTT.

The chain carries TRBV2 and TRBJ2-2, with D maybe TRBD1 (6 bases). The length of the CDR3 is 14 residues. Germline lookup yields CDR1 SNHLY and CDR2 FYNNEI. V was trimmed by 7 bases and J by 1 base, leaving 10 bases between them. Here the CDR3 DNA reads TGTGCCAGCAATATAGGGGGGAACACCGGGGAGCTGTTTTTT. Amino acids: CASNIGGNTGELFF.

CDR3 amino acids: CASSPLTGTVTYEQYF. The CDR3 nucleotides are TGTGCCAGCTCACCTCTAACCGGGACAGTAACCTACGAGCAGTACTTC. The gene calls are TRBV18 and TRBJ2-7; TRBD1 matches at 7 bases. Germline CDR1 reads KGHSH; CDR2 reads LQKENI. This CDR3 has 16 residues. J gave up 2 bases and V 3 bases, and 10 bases lay outside the gene matches.

The J gene is TRBJ1-1, the V gene TRBV11-2; D gene unclear. The V end was cut by 5 bases, the J end by 3 bases, with 10 bases between. CDR3 length: 13 residues. Germline CDR1 reads SGHAT; CDR2 reads FQNNGV. Written as DNA, the CDR3 is TGTGCCAGCAGCCTTGGACGGTACACTGAAGCTTTCTTT. Its translation: CASSLGRYTEAFF.

The V call is TRBV11-2, the J call TRBJ2-2; 11 bases map to TRBD2. V was clipped by 5 bases and J by 8 bases; unmatched bases: 19. CDR1 is SGHAT, CDR2 FQNNGV, per germline. This CDR3 contains 19 residues. The CDR3 DNA is TGTGCCAGCAGCACTCAGGGGGCTGTGACTAGCGGGAAAGCTGGGGAGCTGTTTTTT. Translated: CASSTQGAVTSGKAGELFF.

The chain uses TRBV19 and TRBJ2-3; D is possibly TRBD1 or TRBD2 (6 bases each). Looked up from germline, CDR1 is LNHDA and CDR2 is SQIVND (reference sequence). The CDR3 is 14 amino acids. The V end lost 5 bases, the J end lost 6 bases, and 15 bases lay between the germline ends. Written as DNA, the CDR3 is TGTGCCAGTAGTCGGGGGACAATGAGCGATACGCAGTATTTT. Protein product: CASSRGTMSDTQYF.

This clone was seen only once. The chain is built from TRBV2 and TRBJ1-1; 11 bases are a match to TRBD1. The J segment lost 4 bases and the V segment lost 5 bases, leaving 6 bases of the junction unmatched. This CDR3 is built from 15 residues. Germline V lookup: CDR1 SNHLY, CDR2 FYNNEI. CDR3 coding DNA: TGTGCCAGCAGTTCTACCGGGACAGGGGGCACTGAAGCTTTCTTT. It is translated as CASSSTGTGGTEAFF.

The V call is TRBV25-1, the J call TRBJ2-4; D is undetermined. CDR3 length equals 13 residues. Germline CDR1 reads MGHDK; CDR2 reads SYGVNS. V shed 4 bases and J shed 0 bases, with 4 bases lying between them. The CDR3 here is CASSGVAKNIQYF. In nucleotides, the CDR3 is TGTGCCAGCAGTGGTGTAGCCAAAAACATTCAGTACTTC.

V gene TRBV3-1 (or the pseudogene TRBV3-2) combines with J gene TRBJ1-1; weak D call: TRBD1 (5 bases). Trimming cost V 1 base and J 4 bases, with 7 bases left between them. The germline V gene has CDR1 LGHDT and CDR2 YNNKEL (reference sequence). The CDR3 totals 13 residues. CDR3 coding DNA: TGTGCCAGCAGCCAAGGGAGGGGCACTGAAGCTTTCTTT. Translation gives CASSQGRGTEAFF.

J is TRBJ1-1 and V is TRBV5-1; D ambiguous. Germline-derived CDR1 and CDR2 are SGHRS and YFSETQ. This CDR3 region has 10 residues. V dropped 0 bases and J dropped 10 bases, with 4 bases sitting between them. This CDR3 is CASSLEGAFF. CDR3 DNA: TGCGCCAGCAGCTTGGAGGGAGCTTTCTTT.

This clone occurred a few times. The chain links TRBV10-1 to TRBJ1-2; TRBD1 might be the D (5 bases). Germline assignment: CDR1 WNHNN and CDR2 SYGVQD (reference sequence). The V and J ends lost 2 bases and 0 bases respectively, with 13 bases between them. CDR3 length equals 16 residues. CDR3 bases: TGCGCCAGCAGTGAGCCCCAGGGTAAGTCTAACTATGGCTACACCTTC. Its translation: CASSEPQGKSNYGYTF.

V is TRBV12-3 or TRBV12-4 and J is TRBJ1-2; 7 nucleotides match TRBD1. The CDR3 has 13 amino acids. V shed 6 bases, J shed 5 bases, and the junction held 6 bases outside the gene matches. The DNA for the CDR3 is TGTGCCAGCAGATGGGACAGTCAATATGGCTACACCTTC. Protein: CASRWDSQYGYTF.

The chain joins TRBV9 to TRBJ2-3, with D possibly TRBD1 on 6 matching bases. This CDR3 is 14 amino acids long. Trimming shortened V by 4 bases and J by 3 bases, and 12 bases separated the two germline ends. CDR1 is SGDLS and CDR2 is YYNGEE in the germline V gene. CDR3 in amino acids: CASSPLGGTDTQYF. As DNA, the CDR3 is TGTGCCAGCAGCCCATTAGGGGGTACAGATACGCAGTATTTT.

This chain joins TRBV11-2 and TRBJ2-5, with 7 bases lining up with TRBD2. J was trimmed by 5 bases and V by 4 bases; bases with no gene match: 4. This CDR3 is 13 amino acids long. Germline lookup yields CDR1 SGHAT and CDR2 FQNNGV. CDR3 sequence (DNA): TGTGCCAGCAGCTCCGGGACTAAGGAGACCCAGTACTTC. Protein: CASSSGTKETQYF.

This clone was recorded a few times. The chain combines TRBV2 with TRBJ2-1; 14 bases map to TRBD2. This CDR3 comprises 21 residues. CDR1 is SNHLY and CDR2 is FYNNEI in the germline V gene. With V trimmed by 6 bases and J by 7 bases, 23 bases remained unmatched. This CDR3 is CASRTGLAGVNGAPKMNEQFF. The CDR3 nucleotides read TGTGCCAGCAGAACGGGACTAGCGGGAGTAAATGGGGCCCCGAAAATGAATGAGCAGTTCTTC. Full variable domain (outside the CDR3, taken from reference TRBV2 and TRBJ2-1): EPEVTQTPSHQVTQMGQEVILRCVPISNHLYFYWYRQILGQKVEFLVSFYNNEISEKSEIFDDQFSVERPDGSNFTLKIRSTKLEDSAMYFCASRTGLAGVNGAPKMNEQFFGPGTRLTVL.

V usage is TRBV3-1 (or the pseudogene TRBV3-2) and J usage is TRBJ1-4, with 7 bases identical to TRBD1. V dropped 3 bases and J dropped 7; count of bases not matched to a gene: 5. CDR3 length: 14 residues. Germline V gene lookup returns CDR1 LGHDT and CDR2 YNNKEL (reference sequence). CDR3 in amino acids: CASSHDRTGEKLFF. For the CDR3, the DNA is TGTGCCAGCAGCCACGATCGGACAGGTGAAAAACTGTTTTTT.

The J gene is TRBJ2-1, the V gene TRBV6-2 or TRBV6-3; TRBD1 might be the D (5 bases). This CDR3 is 15 amino acids long. CDR1 is MNHEY and CDR2 is SVGEGT in the germline V gene. The V end lost 6 bases, the J end lost 6 bases, and 18 bases lay between the germline ends. The CDR3: CASSPLGVMSNEQFF. DNA for the CDR3: TGTGCCAGCAGCCCCCTAGGGGTCATGAGCAATGAGCAGTTCTTC.

The chain has TRBV4-3 and TRBJ2-5; no definite D call. This CDR3 contains 14 residues. Germline V gives CDR1 LGHNA, CDR2 YSLEER. Trimming removed 0 bases from V and 5 bases from J, with 10 bases in between. The CDR3 protein is CASSQDWLGETQYF. The CDR3 bases are TGCGCCAGCAGCCAAGATTGGCTGGGGGAGACCCAGTACTTC.

This clone has just a few counts. The chain combines TRBV2 with TRBJ1-4; D remains unclear. CDR3 length: 14 amino acids. The germline V gene has CDR1 SNHLY and CDR2 FYNNEI. The V end lost 6 bases, the J end lost 3 bases, and 11 bases lay between the germline ends. Written as DNA, the CDR3 is TGTGCCAGCAGGGATGCGGGCCCTAATGAAAAACTGTTTTTT. The encoded protein is CASRDAGPNEKLFF.

V gene TRBV7-6 combines with J gene TRBJ1-6, with a weak D call TRBD1 (5 bases). V dropped 6 bases and J dropped 5 bases, with 17 bases sitting between them. CDR3 size: 16 residues. Germline CDR1 reads SGHVS; CDR2 reads FNYEAQ. CDR3 amino acids: CASRPLGTRHNSPLHF. DNA of the CDR3: TGTGCCAGCAGACCGCTTGGGACTAGGCATAATTCACCCCTCCACTTT.

J is TRBJ1-2 and V is TRBV5-1; 7 nucleotides align to TRBD1. From germline, CDR1 is SGHRS and CDR2 YFSETQ. Germline trimming cut 4 bases from V and 3 bases from J; bases unmatched to any gene: 6. The CDR3 sequence is 14 residues long. The CDR3 DNA reads TGCGCCAGCAGCACTGGGGGGACAGACTATGGCTACACCTTC. Amino acids: CASSTGGTDYGYTF.

On this clone itself: One end of the junction does not line up with germline, which may come from a read error. The chain employs TRBV28 and TRBJ1-3; 10 positions match TRBD1. This CDR3 is 16 amino acids long. CDR1 is MDHEN, CDR2 SYDVKM, per germline. The CDR3 coding sequence is TGTGCCAGCAGTTCGGGACAGGGGACAAAGGGAAACGCCATATATTTT. The encoded protein is CASSSGQGTKGNAIYF.

V gene TRBV30 combines with J gene TRBJ2-3; tentative D call: TRBD2 (7 bases). Between the trimmed V and J ends, which lost 0 bases and 0 bases, there was a span of 10 bases. Germline CDR1 is GTSNPN and CDR2 is SVGIG (reference sequence). There are 15 residues in the CDR3. The CDR3 is CAWSVGGASTDTQYF. CDR3 sequence (DNA): TGTGCCTGGAGTGTAGGGGGGGCGAGCACAGATACGCAGTATTTT.

Here the CDR3 reads CASSKDSSNTEAFF. CDR3 sequence (DNA): TGCGCCAGCAGTAAGGACAGCAGCAACACTGAAGCTTTCTTT. V and J are TRBV10-1 and TRBJ1-1; tentative D call: TRBD1 (6 bases). This CDR3 region has 14 residues. CDR1 is WNHNN and CDR2 is SYGVQD in the germline V gene (reference sequence). Trimming pared 5 bases from V and 2 bases from J, leaving 12 bases between.

V gene TRBV7-2 combines with J gene TRBJ1-2, with TRBD1 as a possible D gene (6 bases). The CDR3 extends over 14 amino acids. V was shortened by 1 base and J by 6 bases, with 12 bases between the two germline ends. The germline V gene has CDR1 SGHTA and CDR2 FQGNSA. Written as DNA, the CDR3 is TGTGCCAGCAGCTTAGATCCGGGACAAAATGGCTACACCTTC. Protein product: CASSLDPGQNGYTF.

This clone was observed once. This chain connects TRBV7-9 to TRBJ1-4; 7 nucleotides agree with TRBD1. This CDR3 region has 15 residues. Per germline, CDR1 SEHNR and CDR2 FQNEAQ (reference sequence). V dropped 4 bases and J dropped 5; count of bases not matched to a gene: 7. CDR3 sequence reads: CASSSSTGRNEKLFF. CDR3 bases: TGTGCCAGCAGCTCTTCGACAGGGCGGAATGAAAAACTGTTTTTT.

The V call is TRBV2, the J call TRBJ2-2; D is undetermined. V was trimmed by 2 bases and J by 3 bases, leaving 10 bases between them. CDR3 size: 15 residues. Germline CDR1 is SNHLY and CDR2 is FYNNEI. This chain's CDR3 is CASSETPQYTGELFF. The DNA of the CDR3 is TGTGCCAGCAGTGAAACTCCACAGTACACCGGGGAGCTGTTTTTT.

The J gene is TRBJ1-6, the V gene TRBV30; 7 bases line up with TRBD1. In germline, CDR1 is GTSNPN, CDR2 SVGIG (reference sequence). The CDR3 has 18 residues. V shed 3 bases, J shed 8 bases, and the junction held 19 bases outside the gene matches. CDR3 loop: CAWREYLTGAGRDSPLHF. The DNA of the CDR3 is TGTGCCTGGAGGGAATACCTCACAGGGGCCGGCAGAGATTCACCCCTCCACTTT.